This entry lists 31 T cell receptor beta chains sequenced from one sample in a study of identical twins. TCRdb passed the 5' RACE reads through MiXCR, listing each CDR3 protein once. The sample includes about 570,000 distinct CDR3 sequences, 9% to 10% of them seen just once. These data also featured in a second study, about yellow fever vaccine responses in identical twins.

Sequences were obtained from PBMCs. These receptors were collected from a woman aged 18-29 years in good health.

V usage is TRBV20-1 and J usage is TRBJ2-1, with 9 bases that match TRBD2. The CDR3 covers 13 residues. V shed 3 bases and J 8 bases; nucleotides not matched to a gene: 5. Per the germline V gene, CDR1 is DFQATT and CDR2 is SNEGSKA (reference sequence). For the CDR3, the DNA is TGCAGTGCTAGCGATAGCGGGAGCGATGAGCAGTTCTTC. This sequence encodes CSASDSGSDEQFF.

This clonotype was recorded a few times. The chain couples TRBV2 to TRBJ2-2; no reliable D call. The CDR3 covers 13 residues. Germline values: CDR1 SNHLY, CDR2 FYNNEI. The CDR3: CVSTDDNTGELFF. In DNA, the CDR3 is TGTGTTAGTACGGACGACAACACCGGGGAGCTGTTTTTT.

This clonotype was observed many times. The chain combines TRBV20-1 with TRBJ2-5; 9 bases are shared with TRBD2. CDR1 is DFQATT and CDR2 is SNEGSKA in the germline V gene (reference sequence). V shed 2 bases and J 5 bases; nucleotides not matched to a gene: 9. This CDR3 is 15 amino acids long. This CDR3 reads CSARSGTSQQETQYF. Here the CDR3 DNA reads TGCAGTGCTAGATCCGGGACTAGCCAACAGGAGACCCAGTACTTC.

This clonotype was seen many times. The CDR3 region is CASSGSGALGEETQYF. For the CDR3, the DNA is TGTGCCAGCAGCGGCTCGGGAGCGTTGGGGGAAGAGACCCAGTACTTC. The V gene is TRBV14, the J gene TRBJ2-5; D possibly corresponds to TRBD2 (6 bases). Germline V lookup: CDR1 SGHDN, CDR2 FVKESK. The CDR3 sequence is 16 residues long. V gave up 5 bases and J gave up 3 bases, with 19 bases separating them.

The CDR3 loop reads CASSLRFSTGEQETQYF. Here the CDR3 DNA reads TGTGCCAGCAGCTTACGGTTCTCGACAGGGGAGCAAGAGACCCAGTACTTC. The chain couples TRBV13 to TRBJ2-5; the match to TRBD1 covers 8 bases. The CDR3 contains 17 residues. After removal of 2 bases from V and 2 bases from J, the junction contained 10 bases not matched to a gene. CDR1 and CDR2 (germline): PRHDT, FYEKMQ (reference sequence).

The table lists this clonotype with many counts. The chain recombines TRBV7-2 with TRBJ2-7; 8 nucleotides match TRBD1. The CDR3 loop spans 13 amino acids. The V segment lost 5 bases and the J segment 4 bases; nucleotides outside the gene matches: 4. Germline V CDR1 and CDR2: SGHTA, FQGNSA. The CDR3 loop reads CASSTYRGYEQYF. The CDR3 nucleotides read TGTGCCAGCAGCACTTACAGGGGGTACGAGCAGTACTTC.

The chain carries TRBV20-1 and TRBJ2-2; D is unresolved. V was shortened by 6 bases and J by 5 bases, with 13 bases between the two germline ends. The CDR3 runs 13 residues. Germline CDR1 DFQATT, CDR2 SNEGSKA (reference sequence). This chain's CDR3 is CSALQLETGELFF. The CDR3 bases are TGCAGTGCCCTACAGTTGGAAACCGGGGAGCTGTTTTTT.

Only a few counts were recorded for this clonotype. The chain combines TRBV18 with TRBJ2-5; 12 positions match TRBD2. The V gene end was trimmed by 1 base and the J gene end by 1 base; junction bases not matched to a gene: 7. The CDR3 spans 18 residues. The germline V gene encodes CDR1 KGHSH and CDR2 LQKENI. CDR3 nucleotides: TGTGCCAGCTCACCACGGGACAAGACTAGCGGGAGCCAAGAGACCCAGTACTTC. Amino acid sequence: CASSPRDKTSGSQETQYF.

This clonotype was observed at least ten times. The chain recombines TRBV7-9 with TRBJ1-4; D gene uncertain. Germline V lookup: CDR1 SEHNR, CDR2 FQNEAQ (reference sequence). This CDR3 is built from 12 residues. Trimming stripped 2 bases from V and 6 bases from J, with 4 bases between. CDR3 DNA sequence: TGTGCCAGCAGCTTATTGGATGAAAAACTGTTTTTT. This codes for CASSLLDEKLFF.

This clonotype occurred many times. The chain has TRBV6-1 and TRBJ2-1; 8 bases agree with TRBD1. Trimming removed 6 bases from V and 7 bases from J; junction bases left unmatched: 5. The CDR3 length is 13 residues. Germline lookup yields CDR1 MNHNS and CDR2 SASEGT. The CDR3 DNA is TGTGCCAGCAGCCATACAGGGGGTAATGAGCAGTTCTTC. Amino acid sequence: CASSHTGGNEQFF.

At least ten counts were recorded for this clonotype. The genes are TRBV5-6 and TRBJ2-7, with TRBD2 identical over 9 bases. J was trimmed by 7 bases and V by 4 bases; bases with no gene match: 12. The CDR3 has 15 residues. Germline V lookup: CDR1 SGHDT, CDR2 YYEEEE. The CDR3 nucleotides read TGTGCCAGCAGCCTCCAGCTAGCGGGGAGCTTGGAGCAGTACTTC. Protein product: CASSLQLAGSLEQYF. The full variable domain, rest sourced from reference TRBV5-6 and TRBJ2-7, is DAGVTQSPTHLIKTRGQQVTLRCSPKSGHDTVSWYQQALGQGPQFIFQYYEEEERQRGNFPDRFSGHQFPNYSSELNVNALLLGDSALYLCASSLQLAGSLEQYFGPGTRLTVT.

The sample holds many counts of this clonotype. This chain joins TRBV6-1 and TRBJ2-1; 12 positions match TRBD2. The CDR3 is 16 amino acids. Trimming took 4 bases from V and 2 from J; bases not matched to a gene: 3. Per germline, CDR1 MNHNS and CDR2 SASEGT. The CDR3 DNA sequence: TGTGCCAGCAGTGGGACTAGCGGGAAGACCTACAATGAGCAGTTCTTC. Encoded protein: CASSGTSGKTYNEQFF.

This clonotype was seen only a few times. This chain uses TRBV4-1 with TRBJ2-7; TRBD2 matches at 8 bases. CDR1 is MGHRA, CDR2 YSYEKL, per germline. The CDR3 loop spans 16 amino acids. V trimming: 0 bases; J trimming: 3 bases; junction bases outside the gene matches: 7. The CDR3 DNA follows: TGCGCCAGCAGCCAAGATCAAGCGGGAGAGCTCTACGAGCAGTACTTC. It specifies CASSQDQAGELYEQYF.

The rearrangement links TRBV7-2 to TRBJ2-7, with 10 bases matching TRBD2. CDR3 length: 13 residues. Germline CDR1 SGHTA, CDR2 FQGNSA. Losses at the gene ends were 4 bases for V and 6 bases for J; bases not matched to a gene: 3. The CDR3 region is CASSSAGGPEQYF. The CDR3 nucleotides are TGTGCCAGCAGCTCAGCGGGAGGGCCCGAGCAGTACTTC.

In its sample, this clonotype was seen many times. This chain links TRBV3-1 with TRBJ2-7; D gene ambiguous. The CDR3 covers 12 residues. V dropped 1 base and J dropped 0 bases, with 1 base sitting between them. Germline V CDR1 and CDR2: LGHDT, YNNKEL (reference sequence). CDR3 in DNA: TGTGCCAGCAGCCAAGCCTCCTACGAGCAGTACTTC. It codes for CASSQASYEQYF.

V is TRBV4-1 and J is TRBJ2-7, with D possibly being TRBD2 (5 bases). From germline, CDR1 is MGHRA and CDR2 YSYEKL. This CDR3 has 15 amino acids. Trimming cost V 0 bases and J 2 bases, with 11 bases left between them. For the CDR3, the DNA is TGCGCCAGCAGCCAAGAACGGGGTAACCCCTACGAGCAGTACTTC. This encodes CASSQERGNPYEQYF.

This sequence joins TRBV10-3 and TRBJ2-7, with D perhaps given as TRBD1 or TRBD2 (5 bases each). Germline values: CDR1 ENHRY, CDR2 SYGVKD. Trimming took off 6 bases at V and 3 bases at J, with 15 bases between the two ends. The CDR3 contains 14 residues. CDR3 bases: TGTGCCATCAGCCCTACCGGGGCCAACTACGAGCAGTACTTC. It yields the protein CAISPTGANYEQYF.

There are many counts of this clonotype. The rearrangement uses TRBV29-1 and TRBJ2-2, with TRBD1 matching 9 bases. The CDR3 contains 14 residues. The V and J ends lost 2 bases and 7 bases, in that order; junction bases with no gene match: 5. Germline assignment: CDR1 SQVTM and CDR2 ANQGSEA. Written as DNA, the CDR3 is TGCAGCGTTGAACACAGGGGGCGCGTCGGGGAGCTGTTTTTT. The encoded protein is CSVEHRGRVGELFF.

This clonotype was counted between two and nine times. The chain carries TRBV20-1 and TRBJ2-1, with 9 bases matching TRBD2. The V gene end was trimmed by 2 bases and the J gene end by 9 bases; junction bases not matched to a gene: 11. There are 15 residues in the CDR3. Germline assignment: CDR1 DFQATT and CDR2 SNEGSKA (reference sequence). This CDR3 is CSARNPAGGHGEQFF. CDR3 DNA sequence: TGCAGTGCTAGAAATCCGGCGGGGGGGCATGGTGAGCAGTTCTTC.

This clonotype was counted ten times or more. The V gene is TRBV9, the J gene TRBJ2-3, with D perhaps TRBD1 (5 bases). V was cut by 0 bases and J by 6 bases, with 20 bases left in between. Germline V gene lookup returns CDR1 SGDLS and CDR2 YYNGEE. The length of the CDR3 is 17 residues. CDR3 region: CASSVAGAHSSVDTQYF. DNA of the CDR3: TGTGCCAGCAGCGTAGCTGGGGCCCATTCTTCTGTGGATACGCAGTATTTT.

V gene TRBV20-1 combines with J gene TRBJ2-3, with 9 nucleotides matching TRBD2. V trimming: 6 bases; J trimming: 2 bases; junction bases outside the gene matches: 15. Germline assignment: CDR1 DFQATT and CDR2 SNEGSKA (reference sequence). This CDR3 has 17 residues. Here the CDR3 reads CSASPVAGAQVTDTQYF. DNA for the CDR3: TGCAGTGCATCCCCTGTAGCGGGGGCCCAAGTCACAGATACGCAGTATTTT.

This clonotype has ten or more counts. This chain uses TRBV7-9 with TRBJ2-7; tentative D call: TRBD2 (5 bases). The V and J ends lost 5 bases and 2 bases respectively, with 13 bases between them. Germline V gives CDR1 SEHNR, CDR2 FQNEAQ (reference sequence). This CDR3 region has 14 residues. The CDR3 nucleotides are TGTGCCAGCAGCCCCGGACTGTTACCCTACGAGCAGTACTTC. The encoded protein is CASSPGLLPYEQYF.

This clonotype was observed a handful of times. The chain combines TRBV3-1 with TRBJ2-3; D may be TRBD2 (5 bases). CDR1 and CDR2 (germline): LGHDT, YNNKEL (reference sequence). The CDR3 has 13 amino acids. The V gene lost 5 bases and the J gene lost 3 bases, with 9 bases spanning the gap. CDR3 residues: CASSNLATDTQYF. CDR3 DNA sequence: TGTGCCAGCAGCAACCTAGCTACAGATACGCAGTATTTT.

This clonotype turned up a few times. J is TRBJ2-7 and V is TRBV30; maybe TRBD1 (6 bases). This CDR3 region has 12 residues. The V and J ends lost 1 base and 6 bases respectively, with 10 bases between them. Germline V lookup: CDR1 GTSNPN, CDR2 SVGIG (reference sequence). The CDR3 here is CAWSGAGAEQYF. CDR3 DNA sequence: TGTGCCTGGAGTGGGGCAGGGGCCGAGCAGTACTTC.

The sample holds many counts of this clonotype. The V call is TRBV7-3, the J call TRBJ2-3; 9 bases agree with TRBD2. Germline-derived CDR1 and CDR2 are SGHTA and FQGTGA. The trim removed 0 bases at V and 5 bases at J, leaving 12 bases unmatched. The CDR3 length is 18 residues. CDR3 region: CASSLTIRAGGPGDTQYF. The CDR3 DNA reads TGTGCCAGCAGCTTAACAATTCGGGCGGGGGGGCCCGGAGATACGCAGTATTTT.

V is TRBV5-4 and J is TRBJ2-7; a possible D gene is TRBD1 (5 bases). Germline V gene sequence: CDR1 SGHNT, CDR2 YYREEE (reference sequence). This CDR3 spans 15 amino acids. Trimming pared 5 bases from V and 0 bases from J, leaving 15 bases between. As DNA, the CDR3 is TGTGCCAGCAGTTTCGAAGGAAGGGGCTCCTACGAGCAGTACTTC. Protein product: CASSFEGRGSYEQYF.

This clonotype was detected a few times. The genes are TRBV7-2 and TRBJ2-3, with TRBD2 matching over 9 bases. J gave up 8 bases and V 6 bases, and 9 bases lay outside the gene matches. The CDR3 extends over 14 amino acids. The V gene's germline CDR1 is SGHTA and CDR2 FQGNSA. The CDR3 nucleotides read TGTGCCAGCAGGGGAGGAACTAGCGGGCCTACGCAGTATTTT. Encoded protein: CASRGGTSGPTQYF.

DNA of the CDR3: TGTGCCAGCAGCGGGCAAGGGACAGCTACCTACGAGCAGTACTTC. The encoded protein is CASSGQGTATYEQYF. The rearrangement joins TRBV9 to TRBJ2-7; 7 bases line up with TRBD1. CDR1 SGDLS and CDR2 YYNGEE come from the germline V gene. This CDR3 is 15 amino acids long. After removal of 3 bases from V and 2 bases from J, the junction contained 8 bases not matched to a gene.

The CDR3 region is CASSLRAPGLTEAFF. The CDR3 DNA is TGTGCCAGCAGCTTAAGGGCCCCCGGCTTAACTGAAGCTTTCTTT. V gene TRBV7-2 combines with J gene TRBJ1-1; no firm D call. V was pared by 2 bases and J by 5 bases, with 15 bases between. Per germline, CDR1 SGHTA and CDR2 FQGNSA. The CDR3 runs 15 residues. Using reference TRBV7-2 and TRBJ1-1 for the parts outside the CDR3, the full variable domain is GAGVSQSPSNKVTEKGKDVELRCDPISGHTALYWYRQSLGQGLEFLIYFQGNSAPDKSGLPSDRFSAERTGGSVSTLTIQRTQQEDSAVYLCASSLRAPGLTEAFFGQGTRLTVV.

The sample holds many counts of this clonotype. The genes are TRBV12-3 or TRBV12-4 and TRBJ2-7; D could derive from TRBD1 or TRBD2 (5 bases each). Trimming cost V 6 bases and J 12 bases, with 21 bases left between them. The CDR3 contains 13 residues. CDR3 region: CASSTSGTLGMYF. The DNA of the CDR3 is TGTGCCAGCAGCACTTCCGGGACCCTTGGTATGTACTTC.

CDR3 in DNA: TGTGCCAGCAGCCCAAGACGCACCGGGGAGCTGTTTTTT. Residues: CASSPRRTGELFF. The chain carries TRBV12-3 or TRBV12-4 and TRBJ2-2; D not resolved. The CDR3 spans 13 residues. Trimming removed 6 bases at V and 4 bases at J, with 9 bases between.